The sequence of this T cell receptor (beta chain) was determined in a study of T cells in Graves' hyperthyroidism and ophthalmopathy. Points from the study as a whole: From stable hyperthyroidism, ophthalmopathy was set apart by a 13 V-J model.

Trimming pared 5 bases from V and 1 base from J, leaving 14 bases between. Germline-derived CDR1 and CDR2 are MNHEY and SVGEGT. This CDR3 contains 15 residues. As regards this clonotype: Its antigen is still unknown.

From RNA transcripts, TCR beta CDR3 regions were amplified. When the TCR CDR3 underwent first-round RT-PCR, the HTBI primer set was used. TCRdb used MiXCR to reprocess the multiplex PCR reads, holding one entry per CDR3 protein. Among 450,000 to 500,000 distinct CDR3 sequences listed, under 25% were seen once. This receptor was identified in a woman aged 70-85 years with Graves' ophthalmopathy. The chain uses TRBV6-2 or TRBV6-3 and TRBJ1-1; D might be TRBD1 (5 bases). The sequencing sample was made of blood. The DNA of the CDR3 is TGTGCCAGCAGTCCCCCTGGGGCCCAGAACACTGAAGCTTTCTTT. Amino acid sequence: CASSPPGAQNTEAFF.